This T cell receptor beta chain came from a study of T cell responses to AZD1222 COVID-19 vaccine. General study points: Close to half of all spike-specific TCRs reportedly target regions of the variants that are unmutated.

As concerns this clone: The antigen remains undetermined.

Repertoires were generated with immunoSEQ multiplex PCR, while TCRdb's copy carries only in-frame clones and drops some. The sample contains under 110,000 clones, 75% to 90% of which appear only once. The CDR3 is 13 amino acids. V lost 1 base and J lost 14; bases outside the gene matches: 6. Germline-derived CDR1 and CDR2 are SGHDN and FVKESK. The sequence was obtained from an adult in good health. Sequencing was performed on peripheral blood, taken on day 0 of AZD1222 vaccination. The chain employs TRBV14 and TRBJ2-1; 9 bases are a match to TRBD1. The CDR3, as DNA: TGTGCCAGCAGCCAAGTGATTGGGACAGGGAAGTTCTTC. Its translation is CASSQVIGTGKFF.